This TCR beta chain comes out of a study of blood T cell repertoires in COVID-19 (dated by TCRdb to about 2020). Some background on the complete study: Samples from collaborators originated in the United States, Italy and Spain and spanned both the acute and convalescent phases of COVID-19. The material from the prospective study consisted of cDNA or gDNA derived from T cells, B-cell-depleted T cells, or PBMCs. The dataset comprised deeply sampled blood TCRbeta repertoires from subjects exposed to, actively infected with, or recovered from COVID-19. The repertoires were released in a freely available public database meant as a resource for research on the immune response to SARS-CoV-2. Samples came from the ongoing ImmuneRACE study (first 160 participants) plus 1,254 subjects from 6 global collaborators. Sample metadata almost always included a de-identified subject ID, COVID-19 status, age in years and sex. Where HLA class I and class II types were available, the types were taken from metadata supplied by the sample provider, not from assay-based typing. The study at large found these results: The quantity of clinical and demographic metadata differed by source and by participant and was supplied without curation.

TCRbeta CDR3 regions were amplified from genomic DNA by means of the immunoSEQ Assay, a bias-controlled multiplex PCR. The published analysis was carried out like this. The number of nucleated cells in each sample was estimated by amplification of reference gene primers within the assay. To quantify the absolute abundance of each unique TCRbeta CDR3 rearrangement, sequence reads were collapsed and filtered. For each sample, productive Simpson clonality was calculated as the square root of Simpson's diversity index across productive rearrangements. The source is immuneACCESS, and TCRdb retained only in-frame sequences with V and J called. Part of the clones is not carried over; for the studies checked, unresolved V genes explain less than half of this, and the remainder is unexplained. The D gene and trimming were derived from the DNA, and the V and J assignments and clone size from that table. The sample table holds 60,000 to 75,000 clones, of which 70% to 80% were seen once. The leading ten clones occupy about 50% of the sample.

Taken from the germline V gene, the CDR1 and CDR2 loops are MNHEY and SVGAGI. The CDR3 contains 12 residues, cysteine and phenylalanine counted. Only the CDR3 DNA stays, 36 bases, in frame from base 1. V and J are truncated by 7 bases and 10 bases respectively, leaving an intervening sequence of 16 bases. This clone was counted a single time. The antigen it binds to is not known. The input lacks base qualities; no much larger clone sits a single base away. Collaborating institutions collected whole blood in K2EDTA tubes following their own protocols. For TCRbeta analysis, collaborator samples were shipped as frozen whole blood, as isolated PBMCs, or as DNA extracted from either sample type.

The V gene is TRBV6-5 and the J gene is TRBJ1-1, with TRBD1 as a weak D call on 6 bases. The sequenced sample was peripheral blood. The source of this sequence is an elderly woman with acute or convalescent COVID-19. The sequenced DNA is TGTGCCAGCACCCAGGACAGTGGGAGAGCTTTCTTT. It encodes CASTQDSGRAFF.